This is a list of T cell receptor beta chains from one sample in a study of chemoradiotherapy in HPV16-positive cancers. This table comes from immunoSEQ multiplex PCR, and its TCRdb copy is limited to in-frame clones, with some not included. The sample has around 4,900 clones; 89% are singletons. This specimen consisted of blood, obtained from a patient who underwent chemoradiotherapy. Receptor source: a human donor with HPV-associated anogenital cancer. Each CDR3 is given with its conserved first and last residue. D genes are given only for firm matches. Size tells how often a clone was seen (once, few, many) or the class of an expanded clone, and some rows leave it out.

abundance: .; v_gene: TRBV18; d_gene: .; j_gene: TRBJ1-4; CDR3nt: TGTGCCAGCTCACCACCCGGTGACTTTGCAACTAATGAAAAACTGTTTTTT; CDR3aa: CASSPPGDFATNEKLFF
abundance: .; v_gene: TRBV13; d_gene: TRBD2; j_gene: TRBJ2-7; CDR3nt: TGTGCCAGCAGCTCGGGACTAAATGGTTCCGAGCAGTACTTC; CDR3aa: CASSSGLNGSEQYF
abundance: .; v_gene: TRBV7-9; d_gene: .; j_gene: TRBJ2-7; CDR3nt: TGTGCCAGCAGCTTCCAGGGTCGGGGATACTACGAGCAGTACTTC; CDR3aa: CASSFQGRGYYEQYF
abundance: .; v_gene: TRBV2; d_gene: .; j_gene: TRBJ1-5; CDR3nt: TGTGCCAGCAGTGATCTGGGGGAAAGGTATAGCAATCAGCCCCAGCATTTT; CDR3aa: CASSDLGERYSNQPQHF
abundance: .; v_gene: TRBV5-1; d_gene: .; j_gene: TRBJ2-3; CDR3nt: TGCGCCAGCAGCTTGGATATAGGGGACTTAGATACGCAGTATTTT; CDR3aa: CASSLDIGDLDTQYF
abundance: few; v_gene: TRBV5-1; d_gene: .; j_gene: TRBJ1-1; CDR3nt: TGCGCCAGCAGCGCCGTTGGGGCTCTGGGGACTGAAGCTTTCTTT; CDR3aa: CASSAVGALGTEAFF
abundance: .; v_gene: TRBV5-4; d_gene: .; j_gene: TRBJ2-5; CDR3nt: TGTGCCAGCAGCTTGGAAGAGACCCAGTACTTC; CDR3aa: CASSLEETQYF
abundance: .; v_gene: TRBV7-2; d_gene: TRBD2; j_gene: TRBJ2-7; CDR3nt: TGTGCCAGCAGCTTGGCTACTAGCGGGGCCACTCCCTACGAGCAGTACTTC; CDR3aa: CASSLATSGATPYEQYF
abundance: .; v_gene: TRBV5-5; d_gene: TRBD2; j_gene: TRBJ2-7; CDR3nt: TGTGCCAGCAGTATAGCGGGGGGCACCTACGAGCAGTACTTC; CDR3aa: CASSIAGGTYEQYF
abundance: .; v_gene: TRBV7-9; d_gene: .; j_gene: TRBJ2-3; CDR3nt: TGTGCCAGCAGCTTTATGGGCGGGGGCCCCACAGATACGCAGTATTTT; CDR3aa: CASSFMGGGPTDTQYF
abundance: .; v_gene: TRBV18; d_gene: .; j_gene: TRBJ2-3; CDR3nt: TGTGCCAGCTCACCAAGGACCACAGATACGCAGTATTTT; CDR3aa: CASSPRTTDTQYF
abundance: .; v_gene: TRBV7-6; d_gene: TRBD2; j_gene: TRBJ2-1; CDR3nt: TGTGCCAGCAGCGATAGCGGGGGGGCCGTGGATGAGCAGTTCTTC; CDR3aa: CASSDSGGAVDEQFF
abundance: .; v_gene: TRBV2; d_gene: .; j_gene: TRBJ1-5; CDR3nt: TGTGCCAGCAGTGTTCGGTTTAGCAATCAGCCCCAGCATTTT; CDR3aa: CASSVRFSNQPQHF
abundance: .; v_gene: TRBV19; d_gene: .; j_gene: TRBJ1-5; CDR3nt: TGTGCCAGTAGTTTAGGGGGTCAGGGCCAGCCCCAGCATTTT; CDR3aa: CASSLGGQGQPQHF
abundance: once; v_gene: TRBV11-3; d_gene: TRBD2; j_gene: TRBJ2-3; CDR3nt: TGTGCCAGCAGCCCCGGGACTAGCGGTAGCGCAGATACGCAGTATTTT; CDR3aa: CASSPGTSGSADTQYF
abundance: .; v_gene: TRBV7-2; d_gene: .; j_gene: TRBJ2-3; CDR3nt: TGTGCCAGCAGCTTCCTCGGCCTAGGGGCAGATACGCAGTATTTT; CDR3aa: CASSFLGLGADTQYF